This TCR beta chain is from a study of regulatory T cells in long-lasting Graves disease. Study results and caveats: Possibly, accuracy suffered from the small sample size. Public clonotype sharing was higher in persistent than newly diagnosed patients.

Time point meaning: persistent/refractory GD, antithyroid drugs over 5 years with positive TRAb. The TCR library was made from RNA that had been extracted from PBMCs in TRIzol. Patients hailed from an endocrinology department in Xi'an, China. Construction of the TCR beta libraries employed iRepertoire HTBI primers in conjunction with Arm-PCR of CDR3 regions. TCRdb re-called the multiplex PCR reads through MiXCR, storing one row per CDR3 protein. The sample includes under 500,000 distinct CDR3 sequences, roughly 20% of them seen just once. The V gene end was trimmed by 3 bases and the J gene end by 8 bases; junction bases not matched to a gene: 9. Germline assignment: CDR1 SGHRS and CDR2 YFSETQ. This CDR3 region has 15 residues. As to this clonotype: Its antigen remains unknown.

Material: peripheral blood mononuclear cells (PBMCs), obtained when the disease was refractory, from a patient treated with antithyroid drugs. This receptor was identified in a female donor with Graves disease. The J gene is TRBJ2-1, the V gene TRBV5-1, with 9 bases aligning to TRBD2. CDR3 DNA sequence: TGCGCCAGCAGCTATAGCGGGAGCTCCTTGGATGAGCAGTTCTTC. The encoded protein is CASSYSGSSLDEQFF.